The clone carrying this TCR beta chain was counted many times. Its antigen is undetermined. The data originate from a study of T cells in Graves' hyperthyroidism and ophthalmopathy. Background on the study: Peripheral blood was acquired at first diagnosis, ahead of any therapy whatsoever. Whole-study results and caveats: Ophthalmopathy could be told apart from stable hyperthyroidism with a 13 V-J model.

TCR beta CDR3 sequences were amplified from RNA transcripts. The study used the HTBI primer set for a first-round RT-PCR of the TCR CDR3. In TCRdb, the multiplex PCR reads were re-called with MiXCR into one record per CDR3 protein. This sample has 450,000 to 500,000 distinct CDR3 sequences, with about 22% found just once. V lost 4 bases to trimming and J lost 1 base, with 12 bases between them. Germline-derived CDR1 and CDR2 are SQVTM and ANQGSEA. This CDR3 has 14 amino acids. This receptor was taken from a woman between 70 and 85 years old with Graves' ophthalmopathy. This chain links TRBV29-1 with TRBJ2-3; D call uncertain. The sample consisted of blood. The CDR3 sequence: CSVGKRRGTDTQYF. DNA for the CDR3: TGCAGCGTTGGGAAAAGAAGGGGCACAGATACGCAGTATTTT.